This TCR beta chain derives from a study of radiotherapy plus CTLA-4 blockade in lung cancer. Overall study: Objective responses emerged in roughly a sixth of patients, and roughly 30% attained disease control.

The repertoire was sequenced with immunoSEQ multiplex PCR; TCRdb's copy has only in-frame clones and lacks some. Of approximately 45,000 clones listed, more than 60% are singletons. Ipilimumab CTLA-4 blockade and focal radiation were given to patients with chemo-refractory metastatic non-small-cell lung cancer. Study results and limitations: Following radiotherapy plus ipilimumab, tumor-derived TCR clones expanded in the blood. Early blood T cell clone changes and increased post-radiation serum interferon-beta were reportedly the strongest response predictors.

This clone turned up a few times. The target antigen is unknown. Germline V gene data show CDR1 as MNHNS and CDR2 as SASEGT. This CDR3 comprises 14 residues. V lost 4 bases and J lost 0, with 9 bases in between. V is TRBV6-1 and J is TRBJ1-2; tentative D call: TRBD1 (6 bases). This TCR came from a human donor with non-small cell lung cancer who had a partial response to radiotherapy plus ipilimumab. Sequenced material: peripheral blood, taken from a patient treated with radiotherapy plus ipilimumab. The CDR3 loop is CASSGGGPNYGYTF. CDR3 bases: TGTGCCAGCAGTGGGGGGGGGCCTAACTATGGCTACACCTTC.